The present T cell receptor (beta chain) was sequenced within a study of blood T cell repertoires in COVID-19. The CDR3 has 16 amino acids. The V gene's germline CDR1 is SGHTA and CDR2 FQGNSA. V shed 4 bases and J 6 bases; nucleotides not matched to a gene: 11. Original data processing: Using reference gene primer amplification, nucleated cell counts were estimated. Data came from immunoSEQ multiplex PCR; TCRdb stores just in-frame clones and leaves some out. The DNA gave D and trimming, while V, J and clone size come from that table. The table has 60,000 to 85,000 clones, around 74% seen once. Sequencing was carried out using peripheral blood. This TCR was recovered from a human donor with acute or convalescent COVID-19. The donor label of this sample is uncertain. This sequence joins TRBV7-2 and TRBJ2-3, with 9 bases matching TRBD2. The CDR3 DNA sequence: TGTGCCAGCAGCTCCTTGGGGCGGGGGGGCTCTGATACGCAGTATTTT. This encodes CASSSLGRGGSDTQYF.